This T cell receptor (beta chain) was found in a study of blood T cell repertoires in COVID-19. Study overall: The United States, Italy and Spain were the sources of the acute and convalescent COVID-19 samples. The cDNA or gDNA used as material had been derived from T cells, B-cell-depleted T cells, or PBMCs.

The V gene lost 0 bases and the J gene lost 0 bases, with 16 bases spanning the gap. The CDR3 runs 19 residues. CDR1 is SGHDT and CDR2 is YYEEEE in the germline V gene. Original processing notes: Quantification of nucleated cells was approximated via reference gene primer amplification. This table comes from immunoSEQ multiplex PCR, and its TCRdb copy is limited to in-frame clones, with some not included. That table is the source of V, J and clone size, and D and trimming were worked out from the DNA. The table includes about 440,000 clones, 85% to 90% detected once. The sample consisted of peripheral blood. The chain couples TRBV5-6 to TRBJ1-6, with D perhaps matching TRBD1 (6 bases). This TCR was sampled from a woman aged 25 to 39 with acute or convalescent COVID-19. As DNA, the CDR3 is TGTGCCAGCAGCTTGGCGGGCCACAGGGAAAGCTCCTATAATTCACCCCTCCACTTT. It is translated as CASSLAGHRESSYNSPLHF.